The 13 T cell receptor beta chains given below trace back to one sample, sequenced in a study of shared clonotypes between healthy human individuals. Assay used: immunoSEQ multiplex PCR; TCRdb lists only in-frame clones, some missing. The sample lists 2 million to 2.5 million clones, approximately 94% occurring once. The sample consisted of naive CD4+ T cells sorted from blood. Sample subset: CD45RA+ positively selected. Receptor source: a man in his late teens or twenties in good health.

Points on this clone: The sample contains more than one DNA sequence encoding this CDR3. The rearrangement joins TRBV7-2 to TRBJ1-2, with 11 bases that match TRBD1. CDR1 and CDR2 from the germline V gene are SGHTA and FQGNSA. Trimming cost V 3 bases and J 3 bases; bases outside gene matches: 0. The CDR3 has 14 residues. The DNA of the CDR3 is TGTGCCAGCAGCTTGGGACAGGGGGACTATGGCTACACCTTC. This encodes CASSLGQGDYGYTF.

J is TRBJ2-7 and V is TRBV6-6, with unresolved D. Germline lookup yields CDR1 MNHNY and CDR2 SVGAGI (reference sequence). The length of the CDR3 is 13 residues. V lost 4 bases, J lost 0 bases, and 7 bases lay in between. CDR3 sequence (DNA): TGTGCCAGCAGTTTAAGGAGCTCCTACGAGCAGTACTTC. It encodes CASSLRSSYEQYF.

V usage is TRBV11-2 and J usage is TRBJ1-4; weak D call: TRBD1 (6 bases). Trimming took off 1 base at V and 0 bases at J, with 12 bases between the two ends. CDR3 length: 17 residues. CDR1 is SGHAT, CDR2 FQNNGV, per germline. CDR3 amino acids: CASSLVFGGTTNEKLFF. As DNA, the CDR3 is TGTGCCAGCAGCTTAGTTTTTGGGGGCACAACTAATGAAAAACTGTTTTTT.

The chain uses TRBV6-5 and TRBJ2-7; tentative D call: TRBD2 (5 bases). Germline CDR1 MNHEY, CDR2 SVGAGI. The CDR3 runs 15 residues. V was trimmed by 7 bases and J by 0 bases, leaving 16 bases between them. The CDR3 protein is CASTPGGSYSYEQYF. The DNA of the CDR3 is TGTGCCAGCACCCCCGGTGGGAGTTACTCCTACGAGCAGTACTTC.

The V and J genes are TRBV7-2 and TRBJ2-2, with 11 bases matching TRBD2. Trimming took 0 bases from V and 4 from J; bases not matched to a gene: 7. CDR3 size: 18 residues. CDR1 and CDR2 from the germline V gene are SGHTA and FQGNSA. The CDR3 is CASSLATSGSGGTGELFF. The CDR3 region has the DNA TGTGCCAGCAGCTTAGCTACTAGCGGGAGCGGTGGCACCGGGGAGCTGTTTTTT.

This clone has just one count. The V call is TRBV18, the J call TRBJ2-1; no clear D. Germline V gene sequence: CDR1 KGHSH, CDR2 LQKENI. This CDR3 contains 14 residues. V lost 2 bases, J lost 6 bases, and 11 bases lay in between. CDR3 nucleotides: TGTGCCAGCTCACCAGCGGTGGGTGTCAATGAGCAGTTCTTC. Translated, it gives CASSPAVGVNEQFF.

The rearrangement joins TRBV2 to TRBJ1-1; the D gene is possibly TRBD1 (5 bases). Germline loops: CDR1 SNHLY, CDR2 FYNNEI. Trimming shortened V by 5 bases and J by 1 base, and 11 bases separated the two germline ends. The CDR3 extends over 14 amino acids. Here the CDR3 DNA reads TGTGCCAGCAGTCAACAGGAGTCGAACACTGAAGCTTTCTTT. Translation: CASSQQESNTEAFF. The whole variable domain, filled in from reference TRBV2 and TRBJ1-1, reads EPEVTQTPSHQVTQMGQEVILRCVPISNHLYFYWYRQILGQKVEFLVSFYNNEISEKSEIFDDQFSVERPDGSNFTLKIRSTKLEDSAMYFCASSQQESNTEAFFGQGTRLTVV.

This chain connects TRBV10-2 to TRBJ2-2; D possibly corresponds to TRBD2 (6 bases). Germline loops: CDR1 WSHSY, CDR2 SAAADI. The CDR3 spans 14 residues. Trimming cost V 6 bases and J 1 base, with 9 bases left between them. As DNA, the CDR3 is TGCGCCAGCAGGGCGCGGGAGAACACCGGGGAGCTGTTTTTT. Amino acid sequence: CASRARENTGELFF.

The V gene is TRBV11-3, the J gene TRBJ2-2; D not resolved. CDR3 length equals 13 residues. Germline loops: CDR1 SGHNT, CDR2 YENEEA. Trimming pared 4 bases from V and 4 bases from J, leaving 7 bases between. The CDR3 DNA sequence: TGTGCCAGCAGCTCCAGTAGCACCGGGGAGCTGTTTTTT. Translated, it gives CASSSSSTGELFF.

The CDR3 DNA reads TGTGCCAGCAGCCAAGATCGAACTGTGAACACTGAAGCTTTCTTT. It translates to CASSQDRTVNTEAFF. The rearrangement links TRBV4-2 to TRBJ1-1; unclear D gene. V shed 0 bases and J shed 0 bases, with 8 bases lying between them. Germline V gene sequence: CDR1 LGHNA, CDR2 YNFKEQ. This CDR3 has 15 residues.

The rearrangement uses TRBV25-1 and TRBJ2-3, with D possibly matching TRBD2 (5 bases). V dropped 7 bases and J dropped 4 bases, with 24 bases sitting between them. This CDR3 spans 17 amino acids. Germline lookup yields CDR1 MGHDK and CDR2 SYGVNS. CDR3 nucleotide sequence: TGTGCCAGCACCCGACCCGGGGAGCCCCGGTGCCCAGATACGCAGTATTTT. It specifies CASTRPGEPRCPDTQYF. Full variable domain (rest looked up from reference TRBV25-1 and TRBJ2-3): EADIYQTPRYLVIGTGKKITLECSQTMGHDKMYWYQQDPGMELHLIHYSYGVNSTEKGDLSSESTVSRIRTEHFPLTLESARPSHTSQYLCASTRPGEPRCPDTQYFGPGTRLTVL.

This chain uses TRBV30 with TRBJ1-1; D gene ambiguous. The CDR3 covers 13 residues. V dropped 4 bases and J dropped 2 bases, with 11 bases sitting between them. The germline gives CDR1 GTSNPN, CDR2 SVGIG (reference sequence). DNA of the CDR3: TGTGCCTGGATGAGGACGGGAAACACTGAAGCTTTCTTT. Encoded protein: CAWMRTGNTEAFF.

This rearrangement joins TRBV5-5 to TRBJ1-4, with a tentative D call TRBD1 (5 bases). The CDR3 loop spans 14 amino acids. Trimming left V 3 bases short and J 5 bases short, with 11 bases between. From germline, CDR1 is SGHKS and CDR2 YYEKEE (reference sequence). CDR3 protein: CASSSGWGNEKLFF. In DNA form, the CDR3 reads TGTGCCAGCAGCTCAGGGTGGGGAAATGAAAAACTGTTTTTT. Based on the CDR3 plus reference TRBV5-5 and TRBJ1-4, the full variable domain is DAGVTQSPTHLIKTRGQQVTLRCSPISGHKSVSWYQQVLGQGPQFIFQYYEKEERGRGNFPDRFSARQFPNYSSELNVNALLLGDSALYLCASSSGWGNEKLFFGSGTQLSVL.